The 10 T cell receptor beta chains presented below share a single source sample, sequenced in a study of response to subunit inactivated influenza vaccine. TCRdb re-called the RT-PCR reads through MiXCR, storing one row per CDR3 protein. The data hold some 520,000 distinct CDR3 sequences, with more than 15% observed a single time. The sequences come from CD4+ T cells sorted from PBMCs, collected around 25 months after vaccination. These receptors originate from a man between 45 and 75 years old who received an inactivated influenza vaccine.

There are a few counts of this clonotype. The V and J genes are TRBV12-3 or TRBV12-4 and TRBJ2-2; D is unclear. V lost 1 base to trimming and J lost 0 bases, with 18 bases between them. The CDR3 covers 19 residues. As DNA, the CDR3 is TGTGCCAGCAGTTTAGTCTTAGTTTGGTCCGGCCCGAACACCGGGGAGCTGTTTTTT. This codes for CASSLVLVWSGPNTGELFF.

J is TRBJ2-1 and V is TRBV6-5; D is unclear. The CDR3 consists of 14 residues. Germline lookup yields CDR1 MNHEY and CDR2 SVGAGI. V lost 6 bases to trimming and J lost 4 bases, with 13 bases between them. The CDR3 DNA sequence: TGTGCCAGCAGCTACAGACACGGTTACAATGAGCAGTTCTTC. Residues: CASSYRHGYNEQFF.

The chain is built from TRBV28 and TRBJ1-1; D possibly corresponds to TRBD1 (6 bases). The CDR3 covers 14 residues. CDR1 and CDR2 (germline): MDHEN, SYDVKM. The V and J ends lost 5 bases and 4 bases respectively, with 14 bases between them. This chain's CDR3 is CASSQRGGGTEAFF. In DNA, the CDR3 is TGTGCCAGCAGTCAGAGGGGGGGTGGCACTGAAGCTTTCTTT.

Comment on this clonotype: Mismatch with germline at one junction end may stem from a read error. This chain uses TRBV7-2 with TRBJ2-7; no firm D call. The CDR3 loop spans 12 amino acids. CDR1 and CDR2 (germline): SGHTA, FQGNSA. CDR3 in amino acids: CASSFTSDRQRF. CDR3 sequence (DNA): TGTGCCAGCAGCTTCACCTCGGACCGCCAACGCTTC.

V gene TRBV5-4 combines with J gene TRBJ1-1, with a tentative D call TRBD1 (5 bases). Germline V gene lookup returns CDR1 SGHNT and CDR2 YYREEE (reference sequence). This CDR3 has 14 amino acids. V lost 5 bases, J lost 1 base, and 12 bases lay in between. The CDR3 region has the DNA TGTGCCAGCAGACCGGGACGGACGAACACTGAAGCTTTCTTT. Translated, it gives CASRPGRTNTEAFF. The entire variable domain, with the rest obtained from reference TRBV5-4 and TRBJ1-1, is as follows: ETGVTQSPTHLIKTRGQQVTLRCSSQSGHNTVSWYQQALGQGPQFIFQYYREEENGRGNFPPRFSGLQFPNYSSELNVNALELDDSALYLCASRPGRTNTEAFFGQGTRLTVV.

This clonotype was observed a few times. The CDR3 DNA is TGTGCCAGCAGACTAGCTGGCACCGGGGAGCTGTTTTTT. Translating gives CASRLAGTGELFF. The chain carries TRBV6-2 or TRBV6-3 and TRBJ2-2, with D possibly TRBD2 on 6 matching bases. Germline V gene sequence: CDR1 MNHEY, CDR2 SVGEGT. V shed 6 bases and J shed 4 bases, with 9 bases lying between them. The CDR3 covers 13 residues.

This clonotype was seen just once. V and J are TRBV6-5 and TRBJ2-3, with 9 nucleotides matching TRBD1. This CDR3 region has 16 residues. The germline CDR1 and CDR2 sequences are MNHEY and SVGAGI. V was clipped by 4 bases and J by 3 bases; unmatched bases: 8. CDR3 amino acids: CASSSYGGTGTDTQYF. The CDR3 DNA follows: TGTGCCAGCAGTTCCTATGGTGGGACAGGGACAGATACGCAGTATTTT.

This clonotype has at least ten counts. The chain is built from TRBV29-1 and TRBJ2-1, with 9 positions matching TRBD2. J lost 15 bases, V lost 7 bases, and 10 bases had no gene match. This CDR3 has 11 amino acids. The germline CDR1 and CDR2 sequences are SQVTM and ANQGSEA. The CDR3 nucleotides are TGCAGCGCTGCGGGGGGGGGCTCAAGGTTCTTC. It translates to CSAAGGGSRFF.

A few counts support this clonotype. This chain joins TRBV5-1 and TRBJ2-7; 9 bases are shared with TRBD1. CDR1 SGHRS and CDR2 YFSETQ come from the germline V gene. Trimming took 3 bases from V and 3 from J; bases not matched to a gene: 4. This CDR3 is 14 amino acids long. CDR3 region: CASSSGTGNYEQYF. CDR3 DNA sequence: TGCGCCAGCAGCTCCGGGACAGGGAACTACGAGCAGTACTTC.

This sequence joins TRBV5-1 and TRBJ2-7, with D perhaps TRBD1 or TRBD2 (5 bases each). The CDR3 extends over 13 amino acids. Germline CDR1 reads SGHRS; CDR2 reads YFSETQ. With 4 bases removed from V and 6 bases from J, the gap between germline ends came to 14 bases. CDR3 sequence: CASSRMSGTEQYF. CDR3 nucleotide sequence: TGCGCCAGCAGCCGAATGTCAGGGACCGAGCAGTACTTC.